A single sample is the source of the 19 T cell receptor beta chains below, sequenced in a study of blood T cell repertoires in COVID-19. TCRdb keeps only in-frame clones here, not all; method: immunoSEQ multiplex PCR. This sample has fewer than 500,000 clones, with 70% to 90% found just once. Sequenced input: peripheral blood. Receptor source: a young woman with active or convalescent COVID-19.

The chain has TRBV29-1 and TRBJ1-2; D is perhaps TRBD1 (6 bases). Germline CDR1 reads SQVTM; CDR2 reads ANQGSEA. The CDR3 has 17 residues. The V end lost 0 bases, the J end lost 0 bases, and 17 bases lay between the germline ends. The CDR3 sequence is CSVEDPGGHASNYGYTF. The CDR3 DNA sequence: TGCAGCGTTGAAGATCCGGGGGGACATGCTTCTAACTATGGCTACACCTTC. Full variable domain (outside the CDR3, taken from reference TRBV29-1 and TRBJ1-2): SAVISQKPSRDICQRGTSLTIQCQVDSQVTMMFWYRQQPGQSLTLIATANQGSEATYESGFVIDKFPISRPNLTFSTLTVSNMSPEDSSIYLCSVEDPGGHASNYGYTFGSGTRLTVV.

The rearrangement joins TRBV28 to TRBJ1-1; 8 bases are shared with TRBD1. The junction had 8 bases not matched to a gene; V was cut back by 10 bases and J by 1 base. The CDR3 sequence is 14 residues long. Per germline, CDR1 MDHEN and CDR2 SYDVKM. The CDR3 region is CAILFGTGNTEAFF. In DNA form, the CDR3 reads TGTGCCATCCTTTTCGGGACAGGGAACACTGAAGCTTTCTTT.

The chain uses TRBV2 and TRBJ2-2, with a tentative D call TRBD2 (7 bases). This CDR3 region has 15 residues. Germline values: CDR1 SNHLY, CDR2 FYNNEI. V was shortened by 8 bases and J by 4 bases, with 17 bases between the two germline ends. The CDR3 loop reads CASGRGGGGTGELFF. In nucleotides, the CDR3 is TGTGCCAGCGGGCGCGGGGGAGGGGGCACCGGGGAGCTGTTTTTT.

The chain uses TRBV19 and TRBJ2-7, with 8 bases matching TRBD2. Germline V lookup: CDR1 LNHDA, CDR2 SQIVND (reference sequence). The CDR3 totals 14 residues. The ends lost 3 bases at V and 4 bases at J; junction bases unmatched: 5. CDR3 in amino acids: CASSIDGGGYEQYF. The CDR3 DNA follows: TGTGCCAGTAGTATTGACGGGGGGGGTTACGAGCAGTACTTC.

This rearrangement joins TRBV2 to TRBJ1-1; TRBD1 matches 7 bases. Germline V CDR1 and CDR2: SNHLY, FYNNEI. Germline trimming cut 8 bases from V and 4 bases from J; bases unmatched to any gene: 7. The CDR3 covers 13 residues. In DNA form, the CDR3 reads TGTGCCAGCCTGACAGGGATGGTCACTGAAGCTTTCTTT. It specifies CASLTGMVTEAFF.

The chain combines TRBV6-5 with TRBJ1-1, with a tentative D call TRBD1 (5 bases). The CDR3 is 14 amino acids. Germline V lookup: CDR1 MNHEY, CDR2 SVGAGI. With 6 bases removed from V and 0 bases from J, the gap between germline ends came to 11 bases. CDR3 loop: CASSSGMMNTEAFF. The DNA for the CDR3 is TGTGCCAGCAGCTCAGGGATGATGAACACTGAAGCTTTCTTT.

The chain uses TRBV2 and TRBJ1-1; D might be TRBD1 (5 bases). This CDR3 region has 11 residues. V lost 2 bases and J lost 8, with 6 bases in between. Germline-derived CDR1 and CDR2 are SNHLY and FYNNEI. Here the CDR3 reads CASSEQGEAFF. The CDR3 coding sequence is TGTGCCAGCAGTGAACAGGGAGAAGCTTTCTTT. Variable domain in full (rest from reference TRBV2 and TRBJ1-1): EPEVTQTPSHQVTQMGQEVILRCVPISNHLYFYWYRQILGQKVEFLVSFYNNEISEKSEIFDDQFSVERPDGSNFTLKIRSTKLEDSAMYFCASSEQGEAFFGQGTRLTVV.

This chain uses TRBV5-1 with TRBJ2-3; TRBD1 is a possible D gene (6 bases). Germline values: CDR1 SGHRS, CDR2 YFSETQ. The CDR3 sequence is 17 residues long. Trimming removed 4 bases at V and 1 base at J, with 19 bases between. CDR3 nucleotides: TGCGCCAGCAGCCCGGGACACGGCATTACACGCACAGATACGCAGTATTTT. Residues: CASSPGHGITRTDTQYF.

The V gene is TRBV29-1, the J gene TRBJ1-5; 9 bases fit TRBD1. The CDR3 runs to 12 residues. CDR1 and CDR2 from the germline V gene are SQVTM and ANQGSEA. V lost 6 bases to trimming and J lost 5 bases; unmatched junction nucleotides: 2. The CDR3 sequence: CSVRTGDQPQHF. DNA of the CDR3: TGCAGCGTCAGGACAGGGGATCAGCCCCAGCATTTT.

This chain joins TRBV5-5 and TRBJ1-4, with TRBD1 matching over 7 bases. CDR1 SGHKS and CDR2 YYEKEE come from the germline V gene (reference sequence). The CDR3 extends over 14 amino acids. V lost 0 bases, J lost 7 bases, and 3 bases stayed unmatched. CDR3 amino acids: CASSLGQGGEKLFF. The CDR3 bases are TGTGCCAGCAGCTTGGGACAGGGAGGTGAAAAACTGTTTTTT.

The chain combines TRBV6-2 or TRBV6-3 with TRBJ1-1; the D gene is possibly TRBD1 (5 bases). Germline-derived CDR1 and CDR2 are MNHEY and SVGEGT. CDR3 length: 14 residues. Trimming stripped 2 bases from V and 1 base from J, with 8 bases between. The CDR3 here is CASSYGQKNTEAFF. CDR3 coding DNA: TGTGCCAGCAGTTACGGACAAAAGAACACTGAAGCTTTCTTT.

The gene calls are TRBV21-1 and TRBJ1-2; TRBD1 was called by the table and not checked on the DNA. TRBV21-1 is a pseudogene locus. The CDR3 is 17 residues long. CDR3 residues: CASSKGGTGVFNYGYTF. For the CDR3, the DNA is TGTGCCAGCAGCAAGGGGGGGACAGGAGTTTTTAACTATGGCTACACCTTC.

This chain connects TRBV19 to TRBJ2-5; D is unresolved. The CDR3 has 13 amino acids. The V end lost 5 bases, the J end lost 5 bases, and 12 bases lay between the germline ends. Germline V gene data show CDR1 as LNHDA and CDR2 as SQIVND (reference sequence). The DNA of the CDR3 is TGTGCCAGTAGTTCTCGGTCAGCGGAGACCCAGTACTTC. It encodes CASSSRSAETQYF.

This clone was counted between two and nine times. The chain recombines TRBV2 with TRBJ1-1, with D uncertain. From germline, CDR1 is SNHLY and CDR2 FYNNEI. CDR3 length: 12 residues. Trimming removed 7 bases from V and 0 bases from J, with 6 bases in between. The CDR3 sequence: CASTSLNTEAFF. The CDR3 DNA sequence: TGTGCCAGCACTTCCCTGAACACTGAAGCTTTCTTT. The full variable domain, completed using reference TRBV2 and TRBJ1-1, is EPEVTQTPSHQVTQMGQEVILRCVPISNHLYFYWYRQILGQKVEFLVSFYNNEISEKSEIFDDQFSVERPDGSNFTLKIRSTKLEDSAMYFCASTSLNTEAFFGQGTRLTVV.

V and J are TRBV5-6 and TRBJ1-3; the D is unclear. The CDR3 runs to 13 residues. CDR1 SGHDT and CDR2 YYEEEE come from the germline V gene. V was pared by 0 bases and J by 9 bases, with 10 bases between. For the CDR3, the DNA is TGTGCCAGCAGCTTGGGTCCAGAGGGCACCATATATTTT. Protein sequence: CASSLGPEGTIYF.

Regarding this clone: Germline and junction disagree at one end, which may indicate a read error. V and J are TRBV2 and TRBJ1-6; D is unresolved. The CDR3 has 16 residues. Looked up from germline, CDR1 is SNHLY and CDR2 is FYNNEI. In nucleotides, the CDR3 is TGTGCCAGCAGAGAAGCCCGGGGCTCCTATAATTCACCCCTCCACTTT. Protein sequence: CASREARGSYNSPLHF.

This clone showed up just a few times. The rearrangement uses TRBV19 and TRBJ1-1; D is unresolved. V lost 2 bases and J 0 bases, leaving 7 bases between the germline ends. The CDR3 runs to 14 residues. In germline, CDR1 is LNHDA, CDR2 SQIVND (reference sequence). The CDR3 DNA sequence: TGTGCCAGTAGTATATCCAGGCTGAACACTGAAGCTTTCTTT. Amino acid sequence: CASSISRLNTEAFF. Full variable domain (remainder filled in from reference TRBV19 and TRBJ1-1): DGGITQSPKYLFRKEGQNVTLSCEQNLNHDAMYWYRQDPGQGLRLIYYSQIVNDFQKGDIAEGYSVSREKKESFPLTVTSAQKNPTAFYLCASSISRLNTEAFFGQGTRLTVV.

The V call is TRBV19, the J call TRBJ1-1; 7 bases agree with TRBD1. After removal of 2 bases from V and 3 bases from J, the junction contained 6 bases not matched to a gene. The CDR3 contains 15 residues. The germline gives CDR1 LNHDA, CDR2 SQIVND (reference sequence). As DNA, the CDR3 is TGTGCCAGTAGTATACGACAGGGCGTCTACACTGAAGCTTTCTTT. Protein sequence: CASSIRQGVYTEAFF.

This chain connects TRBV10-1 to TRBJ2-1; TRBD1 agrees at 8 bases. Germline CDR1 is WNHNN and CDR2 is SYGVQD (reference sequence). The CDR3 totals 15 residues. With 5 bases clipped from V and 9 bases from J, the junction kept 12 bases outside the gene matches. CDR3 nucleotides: TGCGCCAGCAGTCCAGAGGACAGGGACCTAACTGAGCAGTTCTTC. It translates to CASSPEDRDLTEQFF.